The T cell receptor beta chain described here comes from a study of quantifying T cell responses using KT2 cells. Study in general: TCR alpha and beta constant-region primers primed reverse transcription of RNA.

An oligo carrying a UMI was ligated to the cDNA 3' end. First-round PCR used about 4 cycles and beta primers RC1.1 and RC1.2 covering TRBC1 and TRBC2. TCRdb called the UMI-ligation and nested PCR reads again in MiXCR, with one record for every CDR3 protein. The repertoire consists of 40,000 to 55,000 distinct CDR3 sequences, with 11% occurring once and the leading ten covering roughly a tenth. CDR3 length: 13 amino acids. Losses at the gene ends were 0 bases for V and 13 bases for J; bases not matched to a gene: 5. Germline assignment: CDR1 LGHDT and CDR2 YNNKEL (reference sequence). The chain has TRBV3-1 and TRBJ2-7, with 11 bases identical to TRBD2. Sequenced sample: PBMCs spiked with cells of the T cell clone KT2. This receptor was taken from a human donor. The DNA of the CDR3 is TGTGCCAGCAGCCAAGATGGGACTAGCGGAGCTTACTTC. This gives the protein CASSQDGTSGAYF.